This TCR beta chain was documented in a study of cytomegalovirus exposure and HLA in healthy donors. General study results and limits: Per a prior analysis, the majority of TCR beta V segments were productive roughly 87% or roughly 30% of the time. Listed as cytomegalovirus-associated were 170 or so TCR beta chains. Some segments of the V type, notably TRBV6-2 and TRBV6-3, were excluded as indistinguishable. Presence/absence analyses rested on an assumption that sequencing depth was roughly uniform across donors.

V gave up 6 bases and J gave up 7 bases, with 16 bases separating them. The germline V gene has CDR1 MNHNY and CDR2 SVGAGI (reference sequence). The length of the CDR3 is 15 residues. About this clone itself: Its specificity is not known.

The PCR made use of 60 Vbeta and 13 Jbeta primers. This table comes from immunoSEQ multiplex PCR, and its TCRdb copy is limited to in-frame clones, with some not included. The table shows 75,000 to 100,000 clones, with approximately 75% occurring only once. This TCR was recovered from a female donor in good health and CMV-seropositive. Specimen: PBMCs. V gene TRBV6-6 combines with J gene TRBJ1-6; D perhaps matches TRBD1 (6 bases). CDR3 amino acids: CASSPRTAKNSPLHF. CDR3 coding DNA: TGTGCCAGCAGCCCCCGGACAGCCAAGAATTCACCCCTCCACTTT.